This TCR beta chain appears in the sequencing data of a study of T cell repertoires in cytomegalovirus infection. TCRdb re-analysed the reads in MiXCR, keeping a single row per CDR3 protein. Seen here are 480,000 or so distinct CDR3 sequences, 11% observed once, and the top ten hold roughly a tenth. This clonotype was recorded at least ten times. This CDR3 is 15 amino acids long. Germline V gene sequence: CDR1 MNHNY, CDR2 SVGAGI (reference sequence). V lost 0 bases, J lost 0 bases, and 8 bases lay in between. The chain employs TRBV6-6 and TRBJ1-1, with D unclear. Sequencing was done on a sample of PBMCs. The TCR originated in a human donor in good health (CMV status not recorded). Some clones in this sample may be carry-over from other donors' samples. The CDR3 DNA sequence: TGTGCCAGCAGTTACTCGTTGGCGATGAACACTGAAGCTTTCTTT. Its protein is CASSYSLAMNTEAFF.